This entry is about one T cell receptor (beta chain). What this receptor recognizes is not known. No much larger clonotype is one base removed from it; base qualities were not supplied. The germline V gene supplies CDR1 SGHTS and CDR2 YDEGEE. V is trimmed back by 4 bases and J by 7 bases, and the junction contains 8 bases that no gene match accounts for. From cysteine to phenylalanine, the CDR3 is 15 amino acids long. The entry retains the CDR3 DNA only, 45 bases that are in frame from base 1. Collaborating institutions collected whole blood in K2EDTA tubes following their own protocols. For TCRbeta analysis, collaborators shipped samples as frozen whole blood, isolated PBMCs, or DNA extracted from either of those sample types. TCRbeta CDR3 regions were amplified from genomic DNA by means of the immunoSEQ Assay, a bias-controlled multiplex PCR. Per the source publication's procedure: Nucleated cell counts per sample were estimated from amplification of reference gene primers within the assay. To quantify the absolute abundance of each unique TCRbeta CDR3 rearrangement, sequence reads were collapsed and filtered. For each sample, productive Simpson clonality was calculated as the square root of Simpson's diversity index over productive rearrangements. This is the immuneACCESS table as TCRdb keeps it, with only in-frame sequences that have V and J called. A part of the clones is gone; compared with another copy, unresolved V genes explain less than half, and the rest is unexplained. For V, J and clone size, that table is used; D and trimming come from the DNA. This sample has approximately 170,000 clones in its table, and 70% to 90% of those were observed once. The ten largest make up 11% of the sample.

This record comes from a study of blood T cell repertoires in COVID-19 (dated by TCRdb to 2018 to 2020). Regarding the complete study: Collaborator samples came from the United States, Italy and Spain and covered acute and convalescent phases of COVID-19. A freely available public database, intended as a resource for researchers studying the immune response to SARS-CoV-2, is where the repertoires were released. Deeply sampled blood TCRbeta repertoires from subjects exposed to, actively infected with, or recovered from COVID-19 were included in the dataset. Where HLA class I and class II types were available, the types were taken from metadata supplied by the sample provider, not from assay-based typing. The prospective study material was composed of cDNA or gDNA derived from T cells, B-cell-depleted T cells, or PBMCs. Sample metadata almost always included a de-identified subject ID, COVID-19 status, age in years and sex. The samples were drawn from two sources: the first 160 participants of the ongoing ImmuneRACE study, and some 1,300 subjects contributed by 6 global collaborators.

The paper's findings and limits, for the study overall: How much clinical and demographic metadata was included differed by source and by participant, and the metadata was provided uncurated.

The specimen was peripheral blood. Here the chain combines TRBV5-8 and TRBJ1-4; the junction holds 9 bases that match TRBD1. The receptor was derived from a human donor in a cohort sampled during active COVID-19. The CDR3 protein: CASSGGDRDGEKLFF. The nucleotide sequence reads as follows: TGTGCCAGCAGCGGAGGGGACAGGGATGGTGAAAAACTGTTTTTT.